Described below is a single T cell receptor (beta chain) sequence and its context. Its antigen remains unidentified. Base qualities are not at hand, and no much larger clone is one base apart. The data originate from a study of breast tumors, draining lymph nodes, adjacent tissues (dated by TCRdb to 2015 to 2016). Background on the whole study: Breast cancer patients provided tumor, adjacent nontumor tissue and axillary lymph nodes, and the study compared the TCR beta repertoires across these three sources. In human breast cancer, the study set out to assess how tumor, surrounding tissue and draining lymph node repertoires relate to one another and whether T cells might be exchanged between them. Beyond this particular receptor, the publication reports: Tumor T-cell repertoires showed less diversity than lymph node repertoires and more diversity than nontumor tissue repertoires, and tumor T-cell repertoires showed preferential V and J gene usage. Tumor and nontumor tissue repertoires were found to be significantly more similar in luminal-like than in basal-like breast cancer. The data were judged consistent with most tumor T cells deriving from the lymph node and then expanding within tumor tissue. The conclusion that tumor T cells originate in lymph nodes was framed as consistent with a hypothesis rather than directly demonstrated.

Lymph node samples were obtained from the axillary draining lymph nodes of breast cancer patients. The sample was run on an Illumina HiSeq 2000. Multiplex PCR amplification was used to build the TCR beta chain libraries. High-throughput sequencing was used to analyze the amplified TCR beta chain products. TCRdb reworked the public reads: Q25 trimming with fastp, MiXCR clone assembly, productive beta chains retained. Merged by CDR3 protein, the rows form single entries marked with the most common genes and DNA. The sample includes more than 250,000 distinct CDR3 sequences, with about 30% observed a single time. In total, the top ten clones hold over 0.95% of the sample. V has 3 bases trimmed and J has 1 base trimmed; junction bases matching no gene number 21. The germline V gene yields SGHVS for CDR1 and FQNEAQ for CDR2. Including cysteine and phenylalanine, the CDR3 has 21 amino acids. Only CDR3 DNA remains: 63 bases, in frame from the first base.

The sequenced sample was axillary lymph node tissue. Here the chain combines TRBV7-8 and TRBJ1-5; TRBD1 lines up with 7 middle nucleotides. The sequence was obtained from a female donor with breast cancer. Some clones in this sample may be carry-over from other donors' samples. Here the CDR3 is given as CASSLKVTGSIANESNQPQHF. The sequenced DNA: TGTGCCAGCAGCTTGAAGGTGACAGGGTCGATTGCGAATGAAAGCAATCAGCCCCAGCATTTT.